This entry is about one T cell receptor (beta chain). The data are from a study of blood T cells in healthy people across ages. PCR was performed a second time for about 7 to 12 cycles using a sample-barcoded 5' primer and a J-beta primer mix. TCRdb reanalysed the 5' RACE reads using MiXCR and keeps one entry per CDR3 protein. The table lists 1,500,000 or so distinct CDR3 sequences, approximately 43% of them singletons. Germline lookup yields CDR1 LGHDT and CDR2 YNNKEL (reference sequence). V was cut by 6 bases and J by 2 bases, with 10 bases left in between. CDR3 length equals 14 residues. The J gene is TRBJ2-2, the V gene TRBV3-1; TRBD1 or TRBD2 may be the D gene (5 bases each). The specimen was blood. The clonotype originates from a woman between 18 and 29 years old in good health. CDR3 DNA: TGTGCCAGCAGTCGGGACGTCAACACCGGGGAGCTGTTTTTT. This translates into CASSRDVNTGELFF.